One sample yielded the 11 T cell receptor beta chains listed below, sequenced in a study of post-analysis software for immune sequencing data. These receptors' targets are unknown. The authors incorporated unique molecular identifiers into the TCR beta cDNA libraries. TCRdb reprocessed the PCR reads via MiXCR and lists one record per CDR3 protein. This table holds some 800,000 distinct CDR3 sequences, under 60% found once. Study-wide results and caveats: In patients, TRBV5-6, TRBV5-1 and TRBV20-1 belonged to five TRBV segments found more frequently than in controls.

What was sequenced was blood. The receptors come from a girl aged 5 to 17 with multiple sclerosis.

V gene TRBV7-2 combines with J gene TRBJ1-2; D is unclear. The germline V gene has CDR1 SGHTA and CDR2 FQGNSA. Trimming shortened V by 1 base and J by 8 bases, and 11 bases separated the two germline ends. This CDR3 contains 13 residues. Here the CDR3 DNA reads TGTGCCAGCAGCTTAGGAGGATCCCAGGGCTACACCTTC. Protein sequence: CASSLGGSQGYTF.

This chain uses TRBV20-1 with TRBJ1-2; D gene uncertain. Trimming stripped 3 bases from V and 1 base from J, with 12 bases between. The CDR3 consists of 14 residues. Germline values: CDR1 DFQATT, CDR2 SNEGSKA (reference sequence). CDR3 bases: TGCAGTGCTAGCACAGACCACCTTAACTATGGCTACACCTTC. Its protein product is CSASTDHLNYGYTF.

This clonotype was counted once. The CDR3 sequence: CASSLGAGGPQETQYF. In nucleotides, the CDR3 is TGTGCCAGCAGCTTAGGAGCAGGGGGCCCCCAAGAGACCCAGTACTTC. The rearrangement joins TRBV7-6 to TRBJ2-5, with TRBD1 identical over 8 bases. Germline CDR1 reads SGHVS; CDR2 reads FNYEAQ. The ends lost 1 base at V and 1 base at J; junction bases unmatched: 5. This CDR3 is 16 amino acids long.

The V gene is TRBV27, the J gene TRBJ2-7; 11 positions agree with TRBD1. V lost 5 bases to trimming and J lost 4 bases; unmatched junction nucleotides: 7. The CDR3 extends over 15 amino acids. Germline values: CDR1 MNHEY, CDR2 SMNVEV (reference sequence). The CDR3 DNA is TGTGCCAGCAGTAGGCCGGGACAGGGGGTATACGAGCAGTACTTC. Its protein product is CASSRPGQGVYEQYF.

V usage is TRBV7-2 and J usage is TRBJ2-3; unclear D gene. CDR3 size: 14 residues. The V end was cut by 6 bases, the J end by 10 bases, with 20 bases between. Germline V gene sequence: CDR1 SGHTA, CDR2 FQGNSA. The CDR3 spells CASRPSGLPISQYF. The DNA for the CDR3 is TGTGCCAGCAGGCCCTCGGGCCTACCCATTTCGCAGTATTTT.

This clonotype has a handful of counts. The chain links TRBV5-4 to TRBJ2-3; TRBD2 matches at 12 bases. This CDR3 is 17 amino acids long. Germline loops: CDR1 SGHNT, CDR2 YYREEE (reference sequence). The J segment lost 4 bases and the V segment lost 1 base, leaving 7 bases of the junction unmatched. The CDR3 sequence: CASSLRLAGAGPDTQYF. CDR3 nucleotide sequence: TGTGCCAGCAGCTTGAGACTAGCGGGAGCGGGCCCAGATACGCAGTATTTT.

J is TRBJ2-3 and V is TRBV13, with 7 bases identical to TRBD2. The CDR3 is 16 residues long. CDR1 and CDR2 (germline): PRHDT, FYEKMQ (reference sequence). V lost 5 bases, J lost 1 base, and 9 bases stayed unmatched. In DNA, the CDR3 is TGTGCCAGCAGCGACGAAACTAGCGACGGCACAGATACGCAGTATTTT. Amino acid sequence: CASSDETSDGTDTQYF.

The chain links TRBV29-1 to TRBJ2-5, with D perhaps given as TRBD1 or TRBD2 (5 bases each). Germline CDR1 SQVTM, CDR2 ANQGSEA. This CDR3 is built from 14 residues. V dropped 3 bases and J dropped 0 bases, with 11 bases sitting between them. In DNA, the CDR3 is TGCAGCGTTGATAGAGGGGAGTACCAAGAGACCCAGTACTTC. It codes for CSVDRGEYQETQYF. Drawing the rest from reference TRBV29-1 and TRBJ2-5, the complete variable domain is SAVISQKPSRDICQRGTSLTIQCQVDSQVTMMFWYRQQPGQSLTLIATANQGSEATYESGFVIDKFPISRPNLTFSTLTVSNMSPEDSSIYLCSVDRGEYQETQYFGPGTRLLVL.

The rearrangement links TRBV20-1 to TRBJ1-5; no clear D. The germline V gene encodes CDR1 DFQATT and CDR2 SNEGSKA (reference sequence). CDR3 size: 13 residues. The ends were cut back, 4 bases at V and 5 bases at J, with 12 bases in the middle. CDR3 sequence reads: CSAIRTQDQPQHF. The DNA for the CDR3 is TGCAGTGCTATCCGGACCCAGGATCAGCCCCAGCATTTT.

The chain combines TRBV12-3 or TRBV12-4 with TRBJ2-3; a possible D gene is TRBD1 (6 bases). The V end lost 6 bases, the J end lost 0 bases, and 10 bases lay between the germline ends. The CDR3 length is 14 residues. The CDR3 reads CASRQGPSTDTQYF. CDR3 nucleotides: TGTGCCAGCAGACAGGGTCCTAGCACAGATACGCAGTATTTT.

The rearrangement links TRBV11-2 to TRBJ2-1, with a weak D call TRBD1 (6 bases). Trimming took 8 bases from V and 6 from J, leaving 14 bases between them. The CDR3 has 13 residues. The germline V gene encodes CDR1 SGHAT and CDR2 FQNNGV. DNA of the CDR3: TGTGCCAGCCTACAGGGTATGGGCAATGAGCAGTTCTTC. This gives the protein CASLQGMGNEQFF. Supplemented by reference TRBV11-2 and TRBJ2-1, the full variable domain reads EAGVAQSPRYKIIEKRQSVAFWCNPISGHATLYWYQQILGQGPKLLIQFQNNGVVDDSQLPKDRFSAERLKGVDSTLKIQPAKLEDSAVYLCASLQGMGNEQFFGPGTRLTVL.